The 27 T cell receptor beta chains presented below share a single source sample, sequenced in a study of CD8+ T cells in alopecia areata. Documented treatment: oral pan-JAK inhibitor, 5-10 mg twice daily. Extracted from the samples, RNA was reverse transcribed into cDNA to serve as the sequencing template. Sequencing used immunoSEQ multiplex PCR; TCRdb keeps in-frame clones, though not all of them. The sample consists of 190,000 or so clones, roughly 64% of them appearing once. Sequences were derived from CD8+ T cells sorted from blood, sampled at week 24, from a patient treated with tofacitinib. These receptors all come from a human donor with alopecia areata.

The chain couples TRBV7-8 to TRBJ2-5, with TRBD1 matching 9 bases. V lost 7 bases to trimming and J lost 5 bases; unmatched junction nucleotides: 11. CDR1 and CDR2 (germline): SGHVS, FQNEAQ. The CDR3 consists of 15 residues. CDR3 bases: TGTGCCAGCATCCGCGGGGACAGGGTGGTCGAGACCCAGTACTTC. Translation gives CASIRGDRVVETQYF.

The rearrangement joins TRBV7-2 to TRBJ2-7; possibly TRBD1 or TRBD2 for D (5 bases each). Germline CDR1 SGHTA, CDR2 FQGNSA. The CDR3 runs to 14 residues. V was clipped by 5 bases and J by 3 bases, with 14 bases between them. CDR3 loop: CASSPNGAHYEQYF. The CDR3 DNA is TGTGCCAGCAGCCCGAACGGGGCCCACTACGAGCAGTACTTC.

V is TRBV7-6 and J is TRBJ2-7; D unresolved. Trimming pared 1 base from V and 6 bases from J, leaving 10 bases between. CDR1 and CDR2 (germline): SGHVS, FNYEAQ. The CDR3 is 13 residues long. For the CDR3, the DNA is TGTGCCAGCAGCTTAGTGGCACTTCGCGAGCAGTACTTC. This translates into CASSLVALREQYF.

The V call is TRBV7-8, the J call TRBJ2-7; D is uncertain. This CDR3 has 16 residues. Trimming removed 5 bases at V and 0 bases at J, with 17 bases between. Germline V gene sequence: CDR1 SGHVS, CDR2 FQNEAQ. The CDR3: CASSPTPQASSYEQYF. The DNA for the CDR3 is TGTGCCAGCAGCCCCACCCCGCAGGCAAGCTCCTACGAGCAGTACTTC.

This rearrangement joins TRBV30 to TRBJ2-7; tentative D call: TRBD2 (5 bases). This CDR3 is 11 amino acids long. CDR1 is GTSNPN, CDR2 SVGIG, per germline (reference sequence). V was shortened by 0 bases and J by 6 bases, with 6 bases between the two germline ends. The CDR3 nucleotides are TGTGCCTGGAGTGTGGGGAGCGAGCAGTACTTC. Its protein is CAWSVGSEQYF. The full variable domain, rest sourced from reference TRBV30 and TRBJ2-7, is SQTIHQWPATLVQPVGSPLSLECTVEGTSNPNLYWYRQAAGRGLQLLFYSVGIGQISSEVPQNLSASRPQDRQFILSSKKLLLSDSGFYLCAWSVGSEQYFGPGTRLTVT.

The chain employs TRBV29-1 and TRBJ1-2, with 7 nucleotides matching TRBD1. The CDR3 extends over 12 amino acids. V lost 7 bases to trimming and J lost 5 bases; unmatched junction nucleotides: 7. Germline V lookup: CDR1 SQVTM, CDR2 ANQGSEA. CDR3 nucleotide sequence: TGCAGCGGTGACAGGGCGGGTTATGGCTACACCTTC. Its translation: CSGDRAGYGYTF.

The genes are TRBV27 and TRBJ2-2; 13 bases match TRBD2. The CDR3 contains 18 residues. V shed 2 bases, J shed 1 base, and the junction held 4 bases outside the gene matches. Germline loops: CDR1 MNHEY, CDR2 SMNVEV (reference sequence). CDR3 protein: CASSLGLAGDMNTGELFF. As DNA, the CDR3 is TGTGCCAGCAGTTTAGGACTAGCGGGGGACATGAACACCGGGGAGCTGTTTTTT.

The gene calls are TRBV5-6 and TRBJ2-3; D is possibly TRBD1 (5 bases). CDR3 length: 15 amino acids. V shed 2 bases and J shed 2 bases, with 12 bases lying between them. Germline lookup yields CDR1 SGHDT and CDR2 YYEEEE. This chain's CDR3 is CASSLRIRDTDTQYF. In DNA form, the CDR3 reads TGTGCCAGCAGCTTAAGAATCAGGGACACAGATACGCAGTATTTT.

The chain combines TRBV6-1 with TRBJ2-7; 7 nucleotides agree with TRBD1. The germline V gene encodes CDR1 MNHNS and CDR2 SASEGT. The CDR3 loop spans 16 amino acids. With V trimmed by 4 bases and J by 1 base, 10 bases remained unmatched. CDR3 sequence reads: CASSAYRDSPSYEQYF. The CDR3 DNA reads as TGTGCCAGCAGTGCGTACCGGGACAGCCCTTCCTACGAGCAGTACTTC.

Details on this clone: The final CDR3 position lacks the conserved phenylalanine or tryptophan, pointing to a likely read error. The limits of the CDR3 on the DNA are not certain, so only TCRdb's listed CDR3 is given. V usage is TRBV2 and J usage is TRBJ1-5; TRBD1 was called by the table and not checked on the DNA. A total of 18 residues make up the CDR3, ends included. Germline-derived CDR1 and CDR2 are SNHLY and FYNNEI. The CDR3 is CASSAGTVGTHSPSIATL.

There are many counts of this clone. The chain recombines TRBV10-1 with TRBJ2-3; TRBD1 agrees at 7 bases. Germline loops: CDR1 WNHNN, CDR2 SYGVQD (reference sequence). J lost 0 bases, V lost 10 bases, and 4 bases had no gene match. This CDR3 comprises 13 residues. This CDR3 reads CATGTVSTDTQYF. The DNA of the CDR3 is TGCGCCACCGGGACAGTGAGCACAGATACGCAGTATTTT.

The chain joins TRBV6-1 to TRBJ2-5; D ambiguous. The CDR3 contains 14 residues. CDR1 MNHNS and CDR2 SASEGT come from the germline V gene. V was cut by 1 base and J by 0 bases, with 6 bases left in between. CDR3 coding DNA: TGTGCCAGCAGTGAAGATTCGTACCAAGAGACCCAGTACTTC. Translation: CASSEDSYQETQYF.

As for this clone: The final CDR3 position lacks the conserved phenylalanine or tryptophan, pointing to a likely read error. The gene calls are TRBV29-1 and TRBJ2-7, with TRBD2 matching 7 bases. Germline CDR1 and CDR2: SQVTM and ANQGSEA. The CDR3 covers 15 residues. The V segment lost 0 bases and the J segment 3 bases; nucleotides outside the gene matches: 8. The CDR3 nucleotides read TGCAGCGTTGAAGATCCAGGGAGGGAAGGCTACGAGCAGTACCTC. This gives the protein CSVEDPGREGYEQYL.

This clone was counted a single time. This chain uses TRBV20-1 with TRBJ1-1; D is unclear. Germline values: CDR1 DFQATT, CDR2 SNEGSKA (reference sequence). The V end lost 3 bases, the J end lost 4 bases, and 6 bases lay between the germline ends. The CDR3 loop spans 11 amino acids. CDR3 sequence: CSASMITEAFF. As DNA, the CDR3 is TGCAGTGCTAGTATGATCACTGAAGCTTTCTTT.

The chain couples TRBV5-1 to TRBJ2-3; 7 bases are shared with TRBD1. The ends lost 1 base at V and 6 bases at J; junction bases unmatched: 2. Germline V gene lookup returns CDR1 SGHRS and CDR2 YFSETQ. CDR3 length equals 13 residues. CDR3 sequence: CASSLRQGDTQYF. DNA for the CDR3: TGCGCCAGCAGCTTGAGACAGGGTGATACGCAGTATTTT.

This clone was picked up one time. This rearrangement joins TRBV4-1 to TRBJ1-2; D is unresolved. Between the trimmed V and J ends, which lost 0 bases and 8 bases, there was a span of 19 bases. This CDR3 contains 16 residues. Germline V gene lookup returns CDR1 MGHRA and CDR2 YSYEKL. The CDR3 loop is CASSQDRVSFGGGYTF. CDR3 nucleotide sequence: TGCGCCAGCAGCCAAGATCGAGTGTCATTTGGTGGCGGCTACACCTTC.

The chain is built from TRBV13 and TRBJ2-1, with TRBD2 as a possible D gene (5 bases). Germline values: CDR1 PRHDT, CDR2 FYEKMQ (reference sequence). Trimming pared 5 bases from V and 12 bases from J, leaving 17 bases between. The CDR3 has 13 residues. The CDR3 sequence is CASSRGSGRGQFF. The CDR3 nucleotides are TGTGCCAGCAGCCGTGGGAGCGGACGAGGGCAGTTCTTC.

The gene calls are TRBV7-9 and TRBJ1-1; D unclear. The germline V and J ends were trimmed by 6 bases and 1 base, with 3 bases remaining between them. CDR1 SEHNR and CDR2 FQNEAQ come from the germline V gene (reference sequence). This CDR3 comprises 11 residues. As DNA, the CDR3 is TGTGCCAGCAGGACGAACACTGAAGCTTTCTTT. Residues: CASRTNTEAFF.

V usage is TRBV10-3 and J usage is TRBJ1-5, with D possibly TRBD1 on 6 matching bases. CDR1 and CDR2 (germline): ENHRY, SYGVKD. CDR3 length: 13 amino acids. V was shortened by 7 bases and J by 4 bases, with 11 bases between the two germline ends. DNA of the CDR3: TGTGCCATCATGGGGGGCGCAAATCAGCCCCAGCATTTT. It is translated as CAIMGGANQPQHF.

This clone was seen a handful of times. The V call is TRBV2, the J call TRBJ1-2, with D hard to call. Trimming stripped 3 bases from V and 0 bases from J, with 11 bases between. The CDR3 is made up of 15 amino acids. Per the germline V gene, CDR1 is SNHLY and CDR2 is FYNNEI. The CDR3 DNA reads TGTGCCAGCAGTGACCCAGATCTAACTAACTATGGCTACACCTTC. Protein sequence: CASSDPDLTNYGYTF.

The chain joins TRBV5-1 to TRBJ2-1; tentatively, D is TRBD2 (6 bases). This CDR3 has 17 amino acids. The germline V and J ends were trimmed by 7 bases and 0 bases, with 20 bases remaining between them. The germline CDR1 and CDR2 sequences are SGHRS and YFSETQ. CDR3 sequence (DNA): TGCGCCAGCTCTGGGACTCCTGCCAAGGGCTCCTACAATGAGCAGTTCTTC. It translates to CASSGTPAKGSYNEQFF.

The sample holds a few counts of this clone. The same CDR3 is also encoded by other DNA sequences in this sample. The genes are TRBV6-5 and TRBJ2-7; TRBD1 matches 11 bases. This CDR3 comprises 14 residues. V lost 6 bases to trimming and J lost 4 bases; unmatched junction nucleotides: 5. Germline lookup yields CDR1 MNHEY and CDR2 SVGAGI. The CDR3 loop is CASSPGQGAYEQYF. The CDR3 DNA sequence: TGTGCCAGCAGCCCCGGACAGGGGGCTTACGAGCAGTACTTC.

The CDR3 region is CASSFGTGASGNTIYF. The CDR3 bases are TGTGCCAGCAGCTTCGGAACAGGGGCCTCTGGAAACACCATATATTTT. The rearrangement joins TRBV5-6 to TRBJ1-3; 7 bases are a match to TRBD1. CDR3 length equals 16 residues. After removal of 2 bases from V and 0 bases from J, the junction contained 5 bases not matched to a gene. CDR1 is SGHDT and CDR2 is YYEEEE in the germline V gene.

This chain uses TRBV14 with TRBJ2-1; D uncertain. This CDR3 region has 11 residues. V lost 5 bases and J 9 bases, leaving 8 bases between the germline ends. Germline V gives CDR1 SGHDN, CDR2 FVKESK. The CDR3 spells CASSSLTEQFF. The CDR3 coding sequence is TGTGCCAGCAGCAGCCTAACTGAGCAGTTCTTC.

The chain uses TRBV12-5 and TRBJ2-5; D uncertain. Deletions cut 2 bases from V and 8 bases from J, with 12 bases between. The CDR3 is made up of 13 amino acids. Germline V gene data show CDR1 as LGHNT and CDR2 as FRNRAP. The CDR3 region is CASGLSGPETQYF. CDR3 coding DNA: TGTGCTAGTGGTTTGTCCGGCCCCGAAACCCAGTACTTC. The full variable domain, with the rest looked up from reference TRBV12-5 and TRBJ2-5, is DARVTQTPRHKVTEMGQEVTMRCQPILGHNTVFWYRQTMMQGLELLAYFRNRAPLDDSGMPKDRFSAEMPDATLATLKIQPSEPRDSAVYFCASGLSGPETQYFGPGTRLLVL.

This chain connects TRBV5-6 to TRBJ2-7; D perhaps matches TRBD1 (5 bases). The CDR3 contains 14 residues. V lost 4 bases and J lost 2, with 13 bases in between. In germline, CDR1 is SGHDT, CDR2 YYEEEE. The CDR3 nucleotides read TGTGCCAGCAGCCACGGTGCAGGGACCTACGAGCAGTACTTC. It codes for CASSHGAGTYEQYF.

This chain links TRBV18 with TRBJ2-1; 7 bases agree with TRBD1. CDR1 is KGHSH, CDR2 LQKENI, per germline. The ends lost 2 bases at V and 11 bases at J; junction bases unmatched: 9. The CDR3 runs 14 residues. CDR3 sequence reads: CASSPAGQDRKQFF. The CDR3 DNA sequence: TGTGCCAGCTCACCAGCTGGACAGGACCGAAAGCAGTTCTTC. The whole variable domain, remainder taken from reference TRBV18 and TRBJ2-1, is NAGVMQNPRHLVRRRGQEARLRCSPMKGHSHVYWYRQLPEEGLKFMVYLQKENIIDESGMPKERFSAEFPKEGPSILRIQQVVRGDSAAYFCASSPAGQDRKQFFGPGTRLTVL.